Listed below are T cell receptor beta chains from one sample, sequenced in a study of CD8+ T cells in alopecia areata. The method was immunoSEQ multiplex PCR; TCRdb's version includes in-frame clones alone and lacks a portion of them. The table has about 180,000 clones, approximately 49% seen once. Sequenced here: CD8+ T cells sorted from blood, sampled at roughly week 53, from a patient treated with tofacitinib. The receptors were gathered from a human donor with alopecia areata. CDR3s include the opening cysteine and the closing phenylalanine or tryptophan. Fields, in order: CDR3 protein, CDR3 DNA, D gene, J gene, clone size, V gene, CDR3 length. D genes are given only for firm matches. The size field is filled for only some rows; it gives once, few, many or a size class.

CDR3aa: CASSERYYGYTF
CDR3nt: TGTGCCAGCAGTGAGAGGTACTATGGCTACACCTTC
d_gene: -
j_gene: TRBJ1-2
abundance: few
v_gene: TRBV2
len: 12

CDR3aa: CASSEAQLTLIEKLFF
CDR3nt: TGTGCCAGCAGTGAAGCGCAGCTAACCCTAATCGAAAAACTGTTTTTT
d_gene: -
j_gene: TRBJ1-4
abundance: -
v_gene: TRBV2
len: 16

CDR3aa: CASSARDRVANYGYTF
CDR3nt: TGTGCCAGCAGCGCTAGAGACAGGGTGGCTAACTATGGCTACACCTTC
d_gene: TRBD1
j_gene: TRBJ1-2
abundance: few
v_gene: TRBV9
len: 16

CDR3aa: CSVRTAYTGELFF
CDR3nt: TGCAGCGTTCGGACAGCCTACACCGGGGAGCTGTTTTTT
d_gene: -
j_gene: TRBJ2-2
abundance: -
v_gene: TRBV29-1
len: 13

CDR3aa: CASSGAGVEDQPQHF
CDR3nt: TGTGCCAGCAGCGGGGCAGGGGTTGAAGATCAGCCCCAGCATTTT
d_gene: -
j_gene: TRBJ1-5
abundance: -
v_gene: TRBV5-6
len: 15

CDR3aa: CSVELGGYTF
CDR3nt: TGCAGCGTTGAATTGGGTGGCTACACCTTC
d_gene: -
j_gene: TRBJ1-2
abundance: -
v_gene: TRBV29-1
len: 10

CDR3aa: CASSVGFPGRRPYGYTF
CDR3nt: TGTGCCAGCAGTGTCGGGTTCCCGGGCCGTCGGCCCTATGGCTACACCTTC
d_gene: -
j_gene: TRBJ1-2
abundance: -
v_gene: TRBV2
len: 17

CDR3aa: CASSAQGGPSYEQYF
CDR3nt: TGTGCCAGCAGTGCACAGGGAGGGCCCTCCTACGAGCAGTACTTC
d_gene: -
j_gene: TRBJ2-7
abundance: -
v_gene: TRBV6-5
len: 15

CDR3aa: CSVPEPGAGGGYGYTF
CDR3nt: TGCAGCGTGCCCGAACCCGGGGCAGGGGGCGGCTATGGCTACACCTTC
d_gene: TRBD1
j_gene: TRBJ1-2
abundance: once
v_gene: TRBV29-1
len: 16

CDR3aa: CASSSRGYEQYF
CDR3nt: TGTGCCAGCAGCTCCCGCGGCTACGAGCAGTACTTC
d_gene: -
j_gene: TRBJ2-7
abundance: few
v_gene: TRBV7-9
len: 12

CDR3aa: CASSQAPQGAEQYF
CDR3nt: TGTGCCAGCAGCCAAGCCCCCCAAGGCGCAGAGCAGTACTTC
d_gene: -
j_gene: TRBJ2-7
abundance: -
v_gene: TRBV14
len: 14

CDR3aa: CASSPKGLPNNEQFF
CDR3nt: TGTGCCAGCAGCCCCAAAGGACTCCCCAACAATGAGCAGTTCTTC
d_gene: -
j_gene: TRBJ2-1
abundance: -
v_gene: TRBV2
len: 15

CDR3aa: CASSRLAGEPYNEQFF
CDR3nt: TGTGCCAGCAGTCGTCTAGCGGGGGAACCCTACAATGAGCAGTTCTTC
d_gene: TRBD2
j_gene: TRBJ2-1
abundance: many
v_gene: TRBV6-4
len: 16

CDR3aa: CASGSTGTIPGKLFF
CDR3nt: TGTGCCAGCGGTAGTACCGGGACTATACCGGGAAAACTGTTTTTT
d_gene: -
j_gene: TRBJ1-4
abundance: few
v_gene: TRBV27
len: 15

CDR3aa: CSSPGKQTQYF
CDR3nt: TGCAGTAGCCCGGGTAAACAGACCCAGTACTTC
d_gene: -
j_gene: TRBJ2-5
abundance: -
v_gene: TRBV20-1
len: 11

CDR3aa: CASSEAWRGQETQYF
CDR3nt: TGTGCCAGCAGTGAGGCCTGGCGGGGTCAAGAGACCCAGTACTTC
d_gene: -
j_gene: TRBJ2-5
abundance: -
v_gene: TRBV2
len: 15

CDR3aa: CASSQDQEGHNEQFF
CDR3nt: TGCGCCAGCAGCCAAGATCAAGAAGGCCACAATGAGCAGTTCTTC
d_gene: -
j_gene: TRBJ2-1
abundance: -
v_gene: TRBV4-3
len: 15

CDR3aa: CASSPGGTPGYGYTF
CDR3nt: TGCGCCAGCAGCCCCGGCGGGACCCCTGGCTATGGCTACACCTTC
d_gene: -
j_gene: TRBJ1-2
abundance: -
v_gene: TRBV5-1
len: 15

CDR3aa: CASSLPWDDTEAFF
CDR3nt: TGTGCCAGTAGCTTACCGTGGGACGACACTGAAGCTTTCTTT
d_gene: -
j_gene: TRBJ1-1
abundance: few
v_gene: TRBV19
len: 14

CDR3aa: CASSLSGTGGKSIQYF
CDR3nt: TGTGCCAGCAGCTTATCCGGGACGGGGGGAAAGAGCATTCAGTACTTC
d_gene: TRBD2
j_gene: TRBJ2-4
abundance: -
v_gene: TRBV5-6
len: 16

CDR3aa: CTSSRTGGYEQYF
CDR3nt: TGCACCAGCAGCCGGACAGGGGGCTACGAGCAGTACTTC
d_gene: TRBD1
j_gene: TRBJ2-7
abundance: -
v_gene: TRBV4-1
len: 13

CDR3aa: CASTSEGAVAGELFF
CDR3nt: TGTGCCAGCACCTCGGAGGGGGCTGTGGCCGGGGAGCTGTTTTTT
d_gene: -
j_gene: TRBJ2-2
abundance: -
v_gene: TRBV27
len: 15

CDR3aa: CASSELADQETQYF
CDR3nt: TGTGCCAGCAGTGAATTGGCAGACCAAGAGACCCAGTACTTC
d_gene: -
j_gene: TRBJ2-5
abundance: once
v_gene: TRBV2
len: 14

CDR3aa: CASSRPSEEASNQPQHF
CDR3nt: TGCGCCAGCAGCCGACCCTCGGAGGAAGCAAGCAATCAGCCCCAGCATTTT
d_gene: -
j_gene: TRBJ1-5
abundance: -
v_gene: TRBV5-1
len: 17

CDR3aa: CASSVGTGDEYNEQFF
CDR3nt: TGTGCCAGCAGCGTAGGGACAGGGGACGAGTACAATGAGCAGTTCTTC
d_gene: TRBD1
j_gene: TRBJ2-1
abundance: -
v_gene: TRBV9
len: 16

CDR3aa: CASTGGGDTDTQYF
CDR3nt: TGCGCCAGCACGGGCGGGGGGGACACAGATACGCAGTATTTT
d_gene: TRBD2
j_gene: TRBJ2-3
abundance: few
v_gene: TRBV23-1
len: 14

CDR3aa: CATIDGNLNTEAFF
CDR3nt: TGTGCCACCATCGACGGGAATTTGAACACTGAAGCTTTCTTT
d_gene: -
j_gene: TRBJ1-1
abundance: -
v_gene: TRBV6-6
len: 14

CDR3aa: CASSPPPQGYTEAFF
CDR3nt: TGTGCCAGCAGTCCTCCCCCCCAGGGTTACACTGAAGCTTTCTTT
d_gene: -
j_gene: TRBJ1-1
abundance: -
v_gene: TRBV5-6
len: 15

CDR3aa: CASSQRAQEQFF
CDR3nt: TGTGCCAGCAGCCAAAGGGCCCAAGAGCAGTTCTTC
d_gene: -
j_gene: TRBJ2-1
abundance: -
v_gene: TRBV14
len: 12

CDR3aa: CASSYGPDREGYGYTF
CDR3nt: TGTGCCAGCAGTTACGGGCCCGACAGGGAGGGCTATGGCTACACCTTC
d_gene: TRBD1
j_gene: TRBJ1-2
abundance: -
v_gene: TRBV6-6
len: 16

CDR3aa: CSVEDYVAHYGYTF
CDR3nt: TGCAGCGTTGAAGATTACGTAGCCCACTATGGCTACACCTTC
d_gene: -
j_gene: TRBJ1-2
abundance: -
v_gene: TRBV29-1
len: 14

CDR3aa: CASSDELEDTQYF
CDR3nt: TGTGCCAGCAGTGACGAGCTAGAGGATACGCAGTATTTT
d_gene: -
j_gene: TRBJ2-3
abundance: -
v_gene: TRBV2
len: 13

CDR3aa: CAWSGADGNNEKLFF
CDR3nt: TGTGCCTGGAGTGGAGCCGACGGTAATAATGAAAAACTGTTTTTT
d_gene: -
j_gene: TRBJ1-4
abundance: -
v_gene: TRBV30
len: 15

CDR3aa: CSVVIGGLQETQYF
CDR3nt: TGCAGCGTTGTCATCGGAGGGCTGCAAGAGACCCAGTACTTC
d_gene: -
j_gene: TRBJ2-5
abundance: -
v_gene: TRBV29-1
len: 14

CDR3aa: CASSLSGGLYNEQFF
CDR3nt: TGTGCCAGCTCCTTAAGCGGGGGGCTATACAATGAGCAGTTCTTC
d_gene: TRBD2
j_gene: TRBJ2-1
abundance: -
v_gene: TRBV18
len: 15

CDR3aa: CASSQDEGHTEAFF
CDR3nt: TGTGCCAGCAGCCAAGACGAGGGTCACACTGAAGCTTTCTTT
d_gene: -
j_gene: TRBJ1-1
abundance: -
v_gene: TRBV4-2
len: 14

CDR3aa: CASSSAYNEQFF
CDR3nt: TGTGCCAGCAGCTCAGCTTACAATGAGCAGTTCTTC
d_gene: -
j_gene: TRBJ2-1
abundance: -
v_gene: TRBV11-1
len: 12

CDR3aa: CASSLGPDPYF
CDR3nt: TGTGCCAGCAGCTTAGGTCCAGACCCGTACTTC
d_gene: -
j_gene: TRBJ2-5
abundance: -
v_gene: TRBV7-9
len: 11

CDR3aa: CASSSTLAEAFF
CDR3nt: TGTGCCAGCAGTTCCACACTCGCTGAAGCTTTCTTT
d_gene: -
j_gene: TRBJ1-1
abundance: -
v_gene: TRBV6-5
len: 12

CDR3aa: CASSLAWGLETQYF
CDR3nt: TGTGCCAGCAGCTTGGCCTGGGGTCTTGAGACCCAGTACTTC
d_gene: -
j_gene: TRBJ2-5
abundance: few
v_gene: TRBV5-6
len: 14

CDR3aa: CASSPRRAIEAFF
CDR3nt: TGTGCCAGCAGTCCCCGGAGGGCGATTGAAGCTTTCTTT
d_gene: -
j_gene: TRBJ1-1
abundance: -
v_gene: TRBV27
len: 13

CDR3aa: CASSYGGGSSYEQYF
CDR3nt: TGCGCCAGCAGCTACGGCGGGGGTAGCTCCTACGAGCAGTACTTC
d_gene: TRBD2
j_gene: TRBJ2-7
abundance: few
v_gene: TRBV5-1
len: 15

CDR3aa: CASSVKGSTDTQYF
CDR3nt: TGTGCCAGCAGCGTGAAGGGTAGCACAGATACGCAGTATTTT
d_gene: -
j_gene: TRBJ2-3
abundance: -
v_gene: TRBV9
len: 14

CDR3aa: CASSSGPMFSYEQYF
CDR3nt: TGTGCCAGCAGCTCGGGACCTATGTTCTCCTACGAGCAGTACTTC
d_gene: -
j_gene: TRBJ2-7
abundance: -
v_gene: TRBV5-6
len: 15

CDR3aa: CASSSEDRVTDTDTQYF
CDR3nt: TGTGCCAGCAGCTCCGAGGACAGGGTAACCGACACAGATACGCAGTATTTT
d_gene: TRBD1
j_gene: TRBJ2-3
abundance: -
v_gene: TRBV11-1
len: 17

CDR3aa: CASRDRWNTEAFF
CDR3nt: TGTGCCAGCAGGGACAGGTGGAACACTGAAGCTTTCTTT
d_gene: TRBD1
j_gene: TRBJ1-1
abundance: few
v_gene: TRBV27
len: 13

CDR3aa: CAISESSGGNTEAFF
CDR3nt: TGTGCCATCAGTGAGTCGAGCGGGGGGAACACTGAAGCTTTCTTT
d_gene: -
j_gene: TRBJ1-1
abundance: few
v_gene: TRBV6-4
len: 15

CDR3aa: CAWSHSTGRFF
CDR3nt: TGTGCCTGGAGTCATTCGACAGGGAGGTTCTTC
d_gene: TRBD1
j_gene: TRBJ2-1
abundance: -
v_gene: TRBV30
len: 11